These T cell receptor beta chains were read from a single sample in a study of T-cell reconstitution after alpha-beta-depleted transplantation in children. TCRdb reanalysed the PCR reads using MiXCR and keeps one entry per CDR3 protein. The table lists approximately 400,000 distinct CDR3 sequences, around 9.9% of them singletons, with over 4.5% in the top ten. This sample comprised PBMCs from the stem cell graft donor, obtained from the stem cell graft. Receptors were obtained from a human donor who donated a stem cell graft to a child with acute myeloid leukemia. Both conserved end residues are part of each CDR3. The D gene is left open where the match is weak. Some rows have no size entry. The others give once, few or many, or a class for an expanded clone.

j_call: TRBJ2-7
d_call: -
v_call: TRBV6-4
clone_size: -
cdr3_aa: CASRGHPRGEQYF
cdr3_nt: TGTGCCAGCAGGGGACACCCGAGGGGCGAGCAGTACTTC

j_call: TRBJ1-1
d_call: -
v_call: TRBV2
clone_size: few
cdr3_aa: CASSTDGNTEAFF
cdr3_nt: TGTGCCAGCAGCACGGACGGGAACACTGAAGCTTTCTTT

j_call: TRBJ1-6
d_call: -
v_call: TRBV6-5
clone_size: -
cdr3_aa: CASSLYRVNSPLHF
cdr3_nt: TGTGCCAGCAGTTTATACAGGGTAAATTCGCCCCTCCACTTT

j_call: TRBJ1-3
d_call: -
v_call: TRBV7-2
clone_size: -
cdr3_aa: CASLGGGGNTIYF
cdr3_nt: TGTGCCAGCTTGGGGGGAGGAGGAAACACCATATATTTT

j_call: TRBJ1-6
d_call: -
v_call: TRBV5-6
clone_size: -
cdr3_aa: CASSFLTEVINSPLHF
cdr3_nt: TGTGCCAGCAGCTTTTTAACAGAGGTGATTAATTCACCCCTCCACTTT

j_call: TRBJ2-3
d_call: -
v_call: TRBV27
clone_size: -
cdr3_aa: CASSPFRGDTQYF
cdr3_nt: TGTGCCAGCAGCCCTTTTCGGGGGGATACGCAGTATTTT

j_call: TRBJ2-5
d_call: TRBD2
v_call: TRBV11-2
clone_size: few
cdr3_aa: CASSRGRGGETQYF
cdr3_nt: TGTGCCAGCAGCCGGGGGAGGGGTGGGGAGACCCAGTACTTC

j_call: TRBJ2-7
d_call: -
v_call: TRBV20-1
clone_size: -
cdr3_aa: CSARLTRGGPAEYF
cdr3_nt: TGCAGTGCTAGGCTCACTCGAGGGGGGCCAGCCGAGTACTTC

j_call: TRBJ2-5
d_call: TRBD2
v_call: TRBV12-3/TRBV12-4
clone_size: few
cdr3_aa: CASSDSPGLAMETQYF
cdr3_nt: TGTGCCAGCAGTGACTCCCCGGGACTAGCGATGGAGACCCAGTACTTC

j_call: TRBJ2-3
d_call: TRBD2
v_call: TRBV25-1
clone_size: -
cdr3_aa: CASSEGQTTSGRATDTQYF
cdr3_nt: TGTGCCAGCAGTGAAGGACAGACGACTAGCGGGAGGGCCACAGATACGCAGTATTTT

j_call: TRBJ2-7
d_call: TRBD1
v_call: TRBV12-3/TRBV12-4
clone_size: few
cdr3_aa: CASSFRQGTYEQYF
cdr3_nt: TGTGCCAGCAGTTTCCGACAGGGGACCTACGAGCAGTACTTC

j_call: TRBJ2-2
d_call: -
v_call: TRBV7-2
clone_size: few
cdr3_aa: CASSLDSGWELFF
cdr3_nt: TGTGCCAGCAGCCTGGACAGTGGCTGGGAGCTGTTTTTT

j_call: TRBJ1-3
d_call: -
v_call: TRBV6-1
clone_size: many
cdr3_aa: CASMSGGNTIYF
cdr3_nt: TGTGCCAGCATGTCGGGAGGAAACACCATATATTTT

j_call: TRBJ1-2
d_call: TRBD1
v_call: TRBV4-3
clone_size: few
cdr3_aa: CASSQGRTGAYGYTF
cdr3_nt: TGCGCCAGCAGCCAAGGCCGGACAGGGGCCTATGGCTACACCTTC

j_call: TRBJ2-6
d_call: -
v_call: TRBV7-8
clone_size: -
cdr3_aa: CASSAQGSLANGLTF
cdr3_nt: TGTGCCAGCAGCGCGCAGGGTAGTTTGGCCAACGGCCTGACTTTC

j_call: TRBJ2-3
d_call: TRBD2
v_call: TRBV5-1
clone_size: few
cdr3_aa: CASSFPASGADTQYF
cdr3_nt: TGCGCCAGCAGCTTTCCAGCTAGCGGGGCAGATACGCAGTATTTT

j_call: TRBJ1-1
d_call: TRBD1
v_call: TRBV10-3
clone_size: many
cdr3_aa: CAISGGQDKNTEAFF
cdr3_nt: TGTGCCATCAGTGGGGGACAGGATAAGAACACTGAAGCTTTCTTT

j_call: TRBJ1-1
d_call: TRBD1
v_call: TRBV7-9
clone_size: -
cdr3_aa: CASSRTGVGMNTEAFF
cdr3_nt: TGTGCCAGCAGCCGGACAGGGGTTGGGATGAACACTGAAGCTTTCTTT

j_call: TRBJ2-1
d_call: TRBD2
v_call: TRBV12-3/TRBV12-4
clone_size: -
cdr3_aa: CASSGLAGFNEQFF
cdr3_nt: TGTGCCAGCAGTGGACTAGCGGGGTTCAATGAGCAGTTCTTC

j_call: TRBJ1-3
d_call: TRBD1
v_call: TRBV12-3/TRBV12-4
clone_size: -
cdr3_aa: CASSLGQGASGNTIYF
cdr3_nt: TGTGCCAGCAGTTTAGGACAGGGGGCATCTGGAAACACCATATATTTT

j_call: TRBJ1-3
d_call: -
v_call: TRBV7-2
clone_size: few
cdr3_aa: CASDTGTFSGNTIYF
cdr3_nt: TGTGCCAGCGATACAGGGACTTTCTCTGGAAACACCATATATTTT

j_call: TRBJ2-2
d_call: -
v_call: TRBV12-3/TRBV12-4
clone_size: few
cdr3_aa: CASSQRTIGTGELFF
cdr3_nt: TGTGCCAGCAGTCAACGGACTATTGGCACCGGGGAGCTGTTTTTT

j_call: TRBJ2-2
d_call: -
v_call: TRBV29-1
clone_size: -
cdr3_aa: CSVRQITNTGELFF
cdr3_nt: TGCAGCGTTCGACAGATAACGAACACCGGGGAGCTGTTTTTT

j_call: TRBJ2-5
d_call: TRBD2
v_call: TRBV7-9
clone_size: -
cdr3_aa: CASSSRLAEYQETQYF
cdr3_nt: TGTGCCAGCAGCTCCCGACTAGCGGAGTACCAAGAGACCCAGTACTTC